This T cell receptor (beta chain) came from a study of cytomegalovirus exposure and HLA in healthy donors. The germline gives CDR1 MNHNS, CDR2 SASEGT. V was pared by 7 bases and J by 4 bases, with 9 bases of the junction left unmatched. The CDR3 is 15 amino acids. Amplification used 60 Vbeta primers and 13 Jbeta primers. Profiled with immunoSEQ multiplex PCR; TCRdb holds only in-frame clones, not every one. The table has around 94,000 clones, approximately 84% seen once. The gene calls are TRBV6-1 and TRBJ2-1, with 8 bases matching TRBD1. Sequencing was performed on PBMCs. This sequence originates from a man aged 18-30 years in good health and CMV-seronegative. CDR3 protein: CASISGTGPYNEQFF. DNA of the CDR3: TGTGCCAGCATATCCGGGACAGGACCTTACAATGAGCAGTTCTTC.